This is a list of T cell receptor beta chains from one sample in a study of blood T cell repertoires in COVID-19. Sequencing was performed with immunoSEQ multiplex PCR; in TCRdb, only in-frame clones are kept and a portion is missing. The profile shows around 420,000 clones, 70% to 90% of them singletons. The material sequenced was PBMCs or T cells enriched from blood (not recorded which). These receptors were taken from a woman between 40 and 50 years old with acute COVID-19. The CDR3 runs from the conserved cysteine through the conserved F or W. Fields, in order: V gene, CDR3 length, clone size, J gene, D gene, CDR3 DNA, CDR3 protein. D genes are given only for firm matches. A clone size is listed for some rows: how often the clone was seen (once, few, many), or a class if it is expanded.

>TRBV7-9|15|.|TRBJ2-3|TRBD2
TGTGCCAGCAGCCTAGCGGGGGCGAACACAGATACGCAGTATTTT
CASSLAGANTDTQYF
>TRBV2|14|.|TRBJ2-5|TRBD2
TGTGCCAGCAGTTGGACTAGCGGGGGGGGGACCCAGTACTTC
CASSWTSGGGTQYF
>TRBV7-8|15|.|TRBJ1-1|.
TGTGCCAGCAGCCAACAAACCAGGGCCAACACTGAAGCTTTCTTT
CASSQQTRANTEAFF
>TRBV6-5|15|.|TRBJ1-5|.
TGTGCCAGCAGGGCGGCGGGGGGAGGCAATCAGCCCCAGCATTTT
CASRAAGGGNQPQHF
>TRBV18|14|.|TRBJ1-5|TRBD1
TGTGCCAGCTCAGACAGGGCTAGGGATCAGCCCCAGCATTTT
CASSDRARDQPQHF
>TRBV12-5|12|.|TRBJ1-1|.
TGTGCTAGTGCCGCGGGTCCTGGCAAAGCTTTCTTT
CASAAGPGKAFF
>TRBV4-1|13|.|TRBJ2-1|.
TGCGCCAGCACTCCGGGTCCTTACAATGAGCAGTTCTTC
CASTPGPYNEQFF
>TRBV30|12|.|TRBJ1-1|.
TGTGCCTGGTCCAGGGTGGACACTGAAGCTTTCTTT
CAWSRVDTEAFF
>TRBV19|17|.|TRBJ1-5|TRBD1
TGTGCCAGTAGTATAACGGGGAGAGGGGGCATGGATCAGCCCCAGCATTTT
CASSITGRGGMDQPQHF
>TRBV5-3|15|.|TRBJ2-1|TRBD1
TGTGCCAGAAGCTTAGGGACAGGGGTCGACAATGAGCAGTTCTTC
CARSLGTGVDNEQFF
>TRBV10-2|14|.|TRBJ2-7|.
TGCGCCAGCAGTGAGTCCCGAGGGAGCGACGAGCAGTACTTC
CASSESRGSDEQYF
>TRBV29-1|12|.|TRBJ2-5|.
TGCAGCGTTCTCGGGGGTCAAGAGACCCAGTACTTC
CSVLGGQETQYF
>TRBV5-1|15|.|TRBJ2-1|TRBD2
TGCGCCAGCAGCCTACCGGGGGGGTCGTACAATGAGCAGTTCTTC
CASSLPGGSYNEQFF
>TRBV30|16|.|TRBJ1-4|TRBD1
TGTGCCTGGAGTGCCCCAACAGGGGCAACTAATGAAAAACTGTTTTTT
CAWSAPTGATNEKLFF
>TRBV7-9|15|.|TRBJ2-5|.
TGTGCCAGCAGCTTACGTGGGGCATCCCAAGAGACCCAGTACTTC
CASSLRGASQETQYF
>TRBV5-4|13|.|TRBJ2-7|TRBD1
TGTGCCAGCTCTCGTTCCGGGACAGCTGAGCAGTACTTC
CASSRSGTAEQYF
>TRBV19|15|.|TRBJ1-4|TRBD1
TGTGCCAGTAAGGACAGGGGACGGGGGGATGAAAAACTGTTTTTT
CASKDRGRGDEKLFF
>TRBV9|16|.|TRBJ2-3|TRBD2
TGTGCCAGCAGCGTAGTTAGCGGGGGGGCCCCAGATACGCAGTATTTT
CASSVVSGGAPDTQYF
>TRBV7-9|12|.|TRBJ1-4|.
TGTGCCAGCAGCCGAGAAAATGAAAAACTGTTTTTT
CASSRENEKLFF
>TRBV6-2/TRBV6-3|18|.|TRBJ2-7|TRBD1
TGTGCCAGCAGTTATGGGACCTTGAGGGACAGGGCGATCCACGAGCAGTACTTC
CASSYGTLRDRAIHEQYF
>TRBV5-5|13|.|TRBJ2-1|.
TGTGCCAGCAGCGTAACGGCGGCGAATGAGCAGTTCTTC
CASSVTAANEQFF
>TRBV7-9|13|.|TRBJ1-1|.
TGTGCCAGCAGATACGAGGGGAACACTGAAGCTTTCTTT
CASRYEGNTEAFF
>TRBV2|11|.|TRBJ1-2|.
TGTGCCAGCAGTCTTAACTATGGCTACACCTTC
CASSLNYGYTF
>TRBV12-5|14|once|TRBJ1-2|.
TGTGCTAGTGGTTTGGCGACGAGCGTCTATGGCTACACCTTC
CASGLATSVYGYTF
>TRBV15|16|.|TRBJ2-7|TRBD2
TGTGCCACCAGCATATTAGCGGGGGGGCCGGGTTACGAGCAGTACTTC
CATSILAGGPGYEQYF
>TRBV10-2|14|.|TRBJ1-2|.
TGCGCCAGCAGTGAGTCGTTGGGAGGGGTCGGCTACACCTTC
CASSESLGGVGYTF
>TRBV9|14|.|TRBJ2-3|.
TGTGCCAGCAGCGCAAGCGGATTTACAGATACGCAGTATTTT
CASSASGFTDTQYF
>TRBV18|16|.|TRBJ2-5|TRBD2
TGTGCCAGCTCACTAAAACTAGCGGGGTACCAAGAGACCCAGTACTTC
CASSLKLAGYQETQYF
>TRBV21-1|20|.|TRBJ2-7|.
TGTGCCAGCAGCAAAGAGGGAGTATGTCCGACAGGGTCCAGCTCCTACGAGCAGTACTTC
CASSKEGVCPTGSSSYEQYF
>TRBV24-1|17|few|TRBJ2-2|.
TGTGCCACCAGGGCGCCCCCCAGGGGTCCGGGCACCGGGGAGCTGTTTTTT
CATRAPPRGPGTGELFF
>TRBV6-6|15|.|TRBJ2-3|.
TGTGCCAGCAGCCCAATTTTAGGCGGGGCAGATACGCAGTATTTT
CASSPILGGADTQYF
>TRBV2|15|.|TRBJ2-1|TRBD2
TGTGCCAGCAGCGAGGACAGGGACGTAGCGGGGGGAAAGTTCTTC
CASSEDRDVAGGKFF
>TRBV18|14|once|TRBJ1-1|TRBD1
TGTGCCAGCTCACCAGCTAGGACAGGCACTGAAGCTTTCTTT
CASSPARTGTEAFF
>TRBV19|14|.|TRBJ2-3|.
TGTGCCAGTAGTACGGGGGGCGAGGGAGATACGCAGTATTTT
CASSTGGEGDTQYF
>TRBV30|14|.|TRBJ1-3|.
TGTGCCTGCACCCGGGGTAACTCTGGAAACACCATATATTTT
CACTRGNSGNTIYF
>TRBV4-1|16|.|TRBJ1-5|TRBD1
TGCGCCAGCAGCCAACCTGGACAGGGCGGCGTGGAGCCCCAGCATTTT
CASSQPGQGGVEPQHF
>TRBV29-1|14|.|TRBJ2-5|TRBD1
TGCAGCGTTGATCGGTCGGGACAGCAAGAGACCCAGTACTTC
CSVDRSGQQETQYF
>TRBV18|15|.|TRBJ1-4|.
TGTGCCAGCTCACAGGGAGGCGCGCGGGTTGGGAAACTGTTTTTT
CASSQGGARVGKLFF
>TRBV12-5|14|.|TRBJ1-6|.
TGTGCTAGTGGTTTGAGGAGGGATAATTCACCCCTCCACTTT
CASGLRRDNSPLHF
>TRBV5-1|16|.|TRBJ2-3|.
TGCGCCAGCAGCTTGATGGTGGCGGGAAGCACAGATACGCAGTATTTT
CASSLMVAGSTDTQYF
>TRBV28|14|.|TRBJ1-2|.
TGTGCCAGCAGTTTATCTGGCACAGGGAGTGGCTACACCTTC
CASSLSGTGSGYTF
>TRBV6-5|15|.|TRBJ2-2|.
TGTGCCAGTAGGCGAGTTGTAGGGGTTACCGGGGAGCTGTTTTTT
CASRRVVGVTGELFF
>TRBV6-5|14|once|TRBJ1-6|.
TGTGCCAGCAGTTATAGACAGGCTAATTCACCCCTCCACTTT
CASSYRQANSPLHF
>TRBV23-1|17|.|TRBJ2-1|TRBD1
TGCGCCAGCACTCCGGGATGCCGGGACAGGGCTAACAATGAGCAGTTCTTC
CASTPGCRDRANNEQFF
>TRBV7-8|18|.|TRBJ1-2|.
TGTGCCAGCAGCTTAGCCCGACCGTTGGACAAGGCTAACTATGGCTACACCTTC
CASSLARPLDKANYGYTF
>TRBV6-5|13|once|TRBJ1-6|.
TGTGCCAGCAAAATCTTGGGGCGGTCACCCCTCCACTTT
CASKILGRSPLHF
>TRBV30|13|.|TRBJ1-1|.
TGTGCCTGGACGCAACAACCGAACACTGAAGCTTTCTTT
CAWTQQPNTEAFF
>TRBV13|14|.|TRBJ1-2|.
TGTGCCAGCAGCGAATCCGACAGGTTCTATGGCTACACCTTC
CASSESDRFYGYTF
>TRBV19|14|.|TRBJ2-5|TRBD1
TGTGCCAGTAAGACAGGGGCGGGCGTAGAGACCCAGTACTTC
CASKTGAGVETQYF
>TRBV2|12|.|TRBJ2-7|.
TGTGCCAGCTGTCGATCGGGCTACGAGCAGTACTTC
CASCRSGYEQYF
>TRBV5-6|13|.|TRBJ1-6|.
TGTGCCAGCAGTAACCCAGGGCAGGGTAGGCTCCACTTT
CASSNPGQGRLHF
>TRBV7-9|17|.|TRBJ1-2|.
TGTGCCAGCAGCTTAGCCGGGTTTGAGGAAGCGGACTATGGCTACACCTTC
CASSLAGFEEADYGYTF
>TRBV18|16|.|TRBJ1-2|.
TGTGCCAGCTCACCCGATAGGAGTCAAGCTAACTATGGCTACACCTTC
CASSPDRSQANYGYTF
>TRBV5-4|16|.|TRBJ1-2|TRBD1
TGTGCCAGCAGACGGAGGGGACAGGGCTCTGAGGATGGCTACACCTTC
CASRRRGQGSEDGYTF
>TRBV4-1|17|.|TRBJ1-6|.
TGCGCCAGCAGCCAACCGCGAAATGGGGCGTTAAATTCACCCCTCCACTTT
CASSQPRNGALNSPLHF